The next 26 T cell receptor beta chains were all read from a single sample in a study of blood T cell repertoires in COVID-19. Here immunoSEQ multiplex PCR was the method, and the copy in TCRdb shows in-frame clones only, minus some. The sample holds under 200,000 clones, roughly 80% seen once. The specimen sequenced was peripheral blood. The receptor source for this set is a human donor in a cohort sampled during active COVID-19.

This clone has a single count. This chain links TRBV6-5 with TRBJ2-7; D unresolved. Trimming stripped 5 bases from V and 7 bases from J, with 9 bases between. Germline loops: CDR1 MNHEY, CDR2 SVGAGI. The CDR3 contains 11 residues. This CDR3 reads CASSNPTEQYF. Written as DNA, the CDR3 is TGTGCCAGCAGTAATCCGACAGAGCAGTACTTC.

The chain links TRBV5-1 to TRBJ1-2; tentative D call: TRBD1 (6 bases). Trimming took 3 bases from V and 1 from J, leaving 13 bases between them. This CDR3 region has 15 residues. Germline values: CDR1 SGHRS, CDR2 YFSETQ. CDR3 sequence (DNA): TGCGCCAGCAGCTCGCTCGGACAGAGTAACTATGGCTACACCTTC. This sequence encodes CASSSLGQSNYGYTF.

The chain recombines TRBV19 with TRBJ2-7; 9 bases fit TRBD1. The CDR3 contains 14 residues. Looked up from germline, CDR1 is LNHDA and CDR2 is SQIVND (reference sequence). The V and J ends lost 5 bases and 2 bases, in that order; junction bases with no gene match: 4. This CDR3 is CASSEGQGPYEQYF. For the CDR3, the DNA is TGTGCCAGTAGTGAGGGACAGGGTCCCTACGAGCAGTACTTC. Drawing the rest from reference TRBV19 and TRBJ2-7, the complete variable domain is DGGITQSPKYLFRKEGQNVTLSCEQNLNHDAMYWYRQDPGQGLRLIYYSQIVNDFQKGDIAEGYSVSREKKESFPLTVTSAQKNPTAFYLCASSEGQGPYEQYFGPGTRLTVT.

V usage is TRBV6-6 and J usage is TRBJ1-5, with a weak D call TRBD1 (5 bases). The CDR3 is made up of 16 amino acids. The germline V gene encodes CDR1 MNHNY and CDR2 SVGAGI (reference sequence). Trimming left V 2 bases short and J 0 bases short, with 11 bases between. CDR3 sequence: CASSYKEGTSNQPQHF. The DNA of the CDR3 is TGTGCCAGCAGTTACAAGGAGGGGACTAGCAATCAGCCCCAGCATTTT.

The rearrangement joins TRBV6-6 to TRBJ1-1; possibly TRBD1 for D (6 bases). Germline V gene sequence: CDR1 MNHNY, CDR2 SVGAGI (reference sequence). There are 16 residues in the CDR3. V was shortened by 5 bases and J by 0 bases, with 16 bases between the two germline ends. The CDR3 loop is CASSQSVGTLNTEAFF. The CDR3 DNA reads as TGTGCCAGCAGTCAATCCGTCGGGACACTGAACACTGAAGCTTTCTTT.

This chain uses TRBV29-1 with TRBJ1-5, with D possibly being TRBD1 (6 bases). The germline V and J ends were trimmed by 5 bases and 4 bases, with 12 bases remaining between them. The CDR3 is 13 amino acids. Germline V gives CDR1 SQVTM, CDR2 ANQGSEA. The CDR3 nucleotides are TGCAGCGTTAGGGGGACGAATAATCAGCCCCAGCATTTT. Protein sequence: CSVRGTNNQPQHF.

The V and J genes are TRBV6-5 and TRBJ1-3; no clear D. The ends were cut back, 2 bases at V and 0 bases at J, with 5 bases in the middle. Germline values: CDR1 MNHEY, CDR2 SVGAGI. The CDR3 is made up of 14 amino acids. CDR3 in DNA: TGTGCCAGCAGTTACGTTAGCTCTGGAAACACCATATATTTT. It specifies CASSYVSSGNTIYF.

V gene TRBV28 combines with J gene TRBJ1-5, with 7 positions matching TRBD1. Germline V lookup: CDR1 MDHEN, CDR2 SYDVKM. CDR3 size: 15 residues. V was pared by 3 bases and J by 5 bases, with 7 bases of the junction left unmatched. In nucleotides, the CDR3 is TGTGCCAGCAGTTTCTTCGACAGGGTCGATCAGCCCCAGCATTTT. Protein: CASSFFDRVDQPQHF.

The V call is TRBV25-1, the J call TRBJ1-6; D call uncertain. V gave up 7 bases and J gave up 10 bases, with 14 bases separating them. CDR3 length equals 13 residues. Germline V gives CDR1 MGHDK, CDR2 SYGVNS. CDR3 loop: CASKDWLGSPLHF. The CDR3 DNA sequence: TGTGCCAGCAAGGACTGGCTGGGGTCACCCCTCCACTTT.

This clone was counted once. The rearrangement joins TRBV6-2 or TRBV6-3 to TRBJ2-7, with TRBD2 matching over 8 bases. V gave up 5 bases and J gave up 7 bases; unmatched junction bases: 7. CDR1 is MNHEY, CDR2 SVGEGT, per germline. The length of the CDR3 is 13 residues. The CDR3 loop is CASSQREFGEQYF. CDR3 DNA: TGTGCCAGCAGTCAGCGGGAGTTTGGGGAGCAGTACTTC.

The V gene is TRBV7-9, the J gene TRBJ2-1; 8 bases are a match to TRBD2. The V segment lost 2 bases and the J segment 10 bases; nucleotides outside the gene matches: 10. Per germline, CDR1 SEHNR and CDR2 FQNEAQ (reference sequence). The CDR3 is made up of 15 amino acids. The CDR3: CASSLKLGLVSEQFF. Written as DNA, the CDR3 is TGTGCCAGCAGCTTAAAATTGGGACTAGTAAGCGAGCAGTTCTTC.

This clone was observed a few times. The CDR3 loop reads CASNGQGGSGNTIYF. CDR3 nucleotides: TGCGCCAGCAACGGACAGGGGGGCTCTGGAAACACCATATATTTT. The chain is built from TRBV10-1 and TRBJ1-3, with 10 bases that match TRBD1. CDR1 and CDR2 from the germline V gene are WNHNN and SYGVQD (reference sequence). V dropped 7 bases and J dropped 0; count of bases not matched to a gene: 3. The CDR3 is 15 amino acids.

A single count supports this clone. J is TRBJ1-6 and V is TRBV3-1 (or the pseudogene TRBV3-2), with 10 bases matching TRBD1. J lost 9 bases, V lost 8 bases, and 13 bases had no gene match. The CDR3 sequence is 16 residues long. Germline-derived CDR1 and CDR2 are LGHDT and YNNKEL (reference sequence). CDR3 bases: TGTGCCAGCTCGGACAGGGGGTTGCTAGTTGGTTCACCCCTCCACTTT. Protein sequence: CASSDRGLLVGSPLHF.

The rearrangement joins TRBV28 to TRBJ2-1, with TRBD1 matching over 8 bases. The V gene end was trimmed by 6 bases and the J gene end by 6 bases; junction bases not matched to a gene: 13. The germline V gene encodes CDR1 MDHEN and CDR2 SYDVKM. The CDR3 runs 16 residues. The chain's CDR3 is CASSPPDRAKPNEQFF. In nucleotides, the CDR3 is TGTGCCAGCAGCCCCCCGGACAGGGCCAAGCCCAATGAGCAGTTCTTC.

CDR3 amino acids: CASSFGQLYGYTF. The CDR3 bases are TGTGCCAGCAGCTTCGGACAGCTCTATGGCTACACCTTC. This chain uses TRBV7-9 with TRBJ1-2; tentative D call: TRBD1 (6 bases). V was cut by 3 bases and J by 4 bases, with 9 bases left in between. The V gene's germline CDR1 is SEHNR and CDR2 FQNEAQ (reference sequence). The CDR3 has 13 amino acids.

V usage is TRBV28 and J usage is TRBJ2-7; 10 bases fit TRBD1. V shed 8 bases and J 6 bases; nucleotides not matched to a gene: 13. The CDR3 is 15 amino acids. Germline V CDR1 and CDR2: MDHEN, SYDVKM. The CDR3 DNA sequence: TGTGCCAGCCGCTCCCCCGGGACAGGGGCGCGCGAGCAGTACTTC. The encoded protein is CASRSPGTGAREQYF.

This chain connects TRBV7-3 to TRBJ2-7; 9 bases are shared with TRBD1. Germline-derived CDR1 and CDR2 are SGHTA and FQGTGA. The CDR3 covers 13 residues. The J segment lost 7 bases and the V segment lost 4 bases, leaving 5 bases of the junction unmatched. The CDR3 region is CASSSGTGSEQYF. The DNA for the CDR3 is TGTGCCAGCAGCTCCGGGACAGGGTCAGAGCAGTACTTC.

This clone was seen more than once but under ten times. This chain links TRBV18 with TRBJ1-1; a weak D match, TRBD1 (6 bases). There are 14 residues in the CDR3. V was clipped by 2 bases and J by 1 base, with 8 bases between them. CDR1 is KGHSH, CDR2 LQKENI, per germline. The CDR3 protein is CASSPGGQNTEAFF. The CDR3 bases are TGTGCCAGCTCACCAGGGGGACAGAACACTGAAGCTTTCTTT.

The chain combines TRBV3-1 (or the pseudogene TRBV3-2) with TRBJ1-5, with D possibly TRBD1 on 6 matching bases. The CDR3 extends over 15 amino acids. Trimming left V 1 base short and J 7 bases short, with 14 bases between. Germline V lookup: CDR1 LGHDT, CDR2 YNNKEL (reference sequence). This CDR3 reads CASSQGPGAGQPQHF. For the CDR3, the DNA is TGTGCCAGCAGCCAAGGTCCAGGGGCAGGGCAGCCCCAGCATTTT.

The chain recombines TRBV18 with TRBJ1-2, with 9 bases fitting TRBD1. The V and J ends lost 0 bases and 4 bases, in that order; junction bases with no gene match: 3. The germline V gene has CDR1 KGHSH and CDR2 LQKENI. This CDR3 region has 15 residues. The CDR3 DNA is TGTGCCAGCTCACCACCCGGGACAGGGAGCTATGGCTACACCTTC. Translating gives CASSPPGTGSYGYTF.

The V call is TRBV9, the J call TRBJ2-1; 7 bases are shared with TRBD2. CDR3 length: 14 amino acids. V lost 4 bases and J lost 10; bases outside the gene matches: 11. Germline V CDR1 and CDR2: SGDLS, YYNGEE. The CDR3 coding sequence is TGTGCCAGCAGCTCCTCGATTGGGGGGGAGGAGCAGTTCTTC. Its translation is CASSSSIGGEEQFF.

The gene calls are TRBV4-3 and TRBJ2-2, with 11 nucleotides matching TRBD2. The V gene's germline CDR1 is LGHNA and CDR2 YSLEER. With V trimmed by 0 bases and J by 4 bases, 7 bases remained unmatched. CDR3 length: 18 residues. The chain's CDR3 is CASSQEGVAGGPTGELFF. Here the CDR3 DNA reads TGCGCCAGCAGCCAAGAAGGCGTAGCGGGGGGGCCCACCGGGGAGCTGTTTTTT.

The V and J genes are TRBV7-9 and TRBJ1-3; possible D gene TRBD1, 5 bases. CDR3 length: 14 residues. Germline V gene sequence: CDR1 SEHNR, CDR2 FQNEAQ (reference sequence). The ends were cut back, 6 bases at V and 3 bases at J, with 12 bases in the middle. The CDR3 DNA reads as TGTGCCAGCAGAACCCCGGGGGGTGGAAACACCATATATTTT. Its protein is CASRTPGGGNTIYF.

The chain has TRBV10-1 and TRBJ1-1, with 10 bases identical to TRBD1. Losses at the gene ends were 4 bases for V and 4 bases for J; bases not matched to a gene: 6. Germline assignment: CDR1 WNHNN and CDR2 SYGVQD (reference sequence). The CDR3 length is 15 residues. The CDR3 sequence is CASSGQGQGRTEAFF. The CDR3, as DNA: TGCGCCAGCAGTGGCCAGGGACAGGGGCGCACTGAAGCTTTCTTT.

The rearrangement links TRBV5-5 to TRBJ1-2; D might be TRBD1 (6 bases). The V and J ends lost 4 bases and 5 bases respectively, with 12 bases between them. Germline V gives CDR1 SGHKS, CDR2 YYEKEE (reference sequence). The CDR3 length is 13 residues. CDR3 nucleotide sequence: TGTGCCAGCAGCGCGGGAGGGGGGTATGGCTACACCTTC. Amino acids: CASSAGGGYGYTF.

The V gene is TRBV9, the J gene TRBJ1-2, with TRBD1 as a possible D gene (6 bases). V lost 4 bases and J 2 bases, leaving 12 bases between the germline ends. The CDR3 contains 14 residues. Germline CDR1 reads SGDLS; CDR2 reads YYNGEE. CDR3 sequence: CASSTGHSNYGYTF. The CDR3, as DNA: TGTGCCAGCAGCACGGGACACTCAAACTATGGCTACACCTTC.